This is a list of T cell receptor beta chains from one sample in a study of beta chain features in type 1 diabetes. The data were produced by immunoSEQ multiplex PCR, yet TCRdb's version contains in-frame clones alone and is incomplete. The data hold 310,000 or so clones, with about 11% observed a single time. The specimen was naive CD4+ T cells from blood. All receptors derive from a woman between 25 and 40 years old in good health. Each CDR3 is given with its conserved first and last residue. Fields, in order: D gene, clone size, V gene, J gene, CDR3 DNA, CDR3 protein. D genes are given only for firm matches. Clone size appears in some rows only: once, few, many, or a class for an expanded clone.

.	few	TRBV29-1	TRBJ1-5	TGCAGCGTCGTGAACACCATCGGGCAGCCCCAGCATTTT	CSVVNTIGQPQHF
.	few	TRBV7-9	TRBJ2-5	TGTGCCAGCAGCCGGGAACGTGTGACCCAGTACTTC	CASSRERVTQYF
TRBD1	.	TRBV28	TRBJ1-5	TGTGCCAGCAGCCCGACAGGGTATAGCAATCAGCCCCAGCATTTT	CASSPTGYSNQPQHF
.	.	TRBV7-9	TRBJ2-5	TGTGCCAGCAGCTTAGGAGACAGCCAAGAGACCCAGTACTTC	CASSLGDSQETQYF
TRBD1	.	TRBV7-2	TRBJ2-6	TGTGCCAGCACCAACTGGGGGACAGCTCTCTCTGGGGCCAACGTCCTGACTTTC	CASTNWGTALSGANVLTF
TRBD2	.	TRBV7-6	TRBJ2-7	TGTGCCAGCAGCAGCGGGACTTACAGCTCCTACGAGCAGTACTTC	CASSSGTYSSYEQYF
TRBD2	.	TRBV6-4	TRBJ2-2	TGTGCCAGCGCTGTCAGCGGGAGAAACACCGGGGAGCTGTTTTTT	CASAVSGRNTGELFF
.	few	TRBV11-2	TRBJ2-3	TGTGCCAGCAGCGAGACAATGTACACAGATACGCAGTATTTT	CASSETMYTDTQYF
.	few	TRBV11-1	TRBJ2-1	TGTGCCAGCAGCGGCGCGTGGAGCTCCTACAATGAGCAGTTCTTC	CASSGAWSSYNEQFF
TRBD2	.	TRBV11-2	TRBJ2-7	TGTGCCAGCAGCCTCGGGGGGACGAATCCCTACGAGCAGTACTTC	CASSLGGTNPYEQYF
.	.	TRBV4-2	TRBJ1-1	TGTGCCAGCAGCCAAGATTCGGGTCAGGCGGGCACTGAAGCTTTCTTT	CASSQDSGQAGTEAFF
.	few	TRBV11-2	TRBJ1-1	TGTGCCAGCAGCTTTGGGGGGGAGAACACTGAAGCTTTCTTT	CASSFGGENTEAFF
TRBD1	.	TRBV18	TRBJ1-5	TGTGCCAGCTCAACACCGGACAGGGGGGGTGATCAGCCCCAGCATTTT	CASSTPDRGGDQPQHF
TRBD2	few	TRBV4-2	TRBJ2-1	TGTGCCAGCAGCCAAAACGGACTAGGTAGGCTCTTC	CASSQNGLGRLF
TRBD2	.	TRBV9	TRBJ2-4	TGTGCCAGCAGCGTAGGGCTAGCGGGAGGGGAAAACATTCAGTACTTC	CASSVGLAGGENIQYF
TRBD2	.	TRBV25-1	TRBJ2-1	TGTGCCAGCAGTGACGCGGGAGTCTCCTACAATGAGCAGTTCTTC	CASSDAGVSYNEQFF
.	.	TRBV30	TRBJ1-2	TGTGCCTGGACAGGGGCCTATGGCTACACCTTC	CAWTGAYGYTF
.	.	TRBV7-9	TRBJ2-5	TGTGCCAGCAGCCCAAATGACAGTAGAGAGACCCAGTACTTC	CASSPNDSRETQYF
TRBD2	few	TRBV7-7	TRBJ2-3	TGTGCTAGCAGCCCAGAGGGACTAGCGTTCACAGATACGCAGTATTTT	CASSPEGLAFTDTQYF
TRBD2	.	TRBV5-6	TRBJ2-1	TGTGCCAGCAGCTTAGGACTAGCGGATTCCTACAATGAGCAGTTCTTC	CASSLGLADSYNEQFF
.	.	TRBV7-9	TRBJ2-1	TGTGCCAGCAGCTTAGATGGCAGGGAGGATGAGCAGTTCTTC	CASSLDGREDEQFF
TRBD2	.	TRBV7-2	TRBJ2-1	TGTGCCAGCAGCTTAGCTCGAGCGGGAGGCAATGAGCAGTTCTTC	CASSLARAGGNEQFF
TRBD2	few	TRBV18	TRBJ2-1	TGTGCCAGCTCACCCCCCCTCACTAGCGAGGCTGAGCAGTTCTTC	CASSPPLTSEAEQFF
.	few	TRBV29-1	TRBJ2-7	TGCAGCGTTGAAGAGACAGCCTACGAGCAGTACTTC	CSVEETAYEQYF
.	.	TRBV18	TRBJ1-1	TGTGCCAGCTCACCTTCACAGAACACTGAAGCTTTCTTT	CASSPSQNTEAFF
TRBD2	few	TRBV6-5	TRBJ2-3	TGTGCCAGCAGTTGGACTAGCGGGGGGCCCGATACGCAGTATTTT	CASSWTSGGPDTQYF
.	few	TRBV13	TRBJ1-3	TGTGCCAGCCGCAACAACCACAACAGGGCAACTCTGGAAAACACCATATATTTT	CASRNNHNRATLENTIYF
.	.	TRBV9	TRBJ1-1	TGTGCCAGCAGCGCTGGGGACACCCCGGGGAACACTGAAGCTTTCTTT	CASSAGDTPGNTEAFF
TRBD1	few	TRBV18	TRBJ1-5	TGTGCCAGCTCACTTTGGGACAGAGGTAATCAGCCCCAGCATTTT	CASSLWDRGNQPQHF
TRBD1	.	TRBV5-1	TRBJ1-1	TGCGCCAGCAGCTTGAGGGGGCGCCGGACTGAAGCTTTCTTT	CASSLRGRRTEAFF
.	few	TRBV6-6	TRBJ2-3	TGTGCCAGCAGTTGGGGGGTTGCAGATACGCAGTATTTT	CASSWGVADTQYF
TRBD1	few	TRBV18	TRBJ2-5	TGTGCCAGCAGTTATTACAGGGGAGAGACCCAGTACTTC	CASSYYRGETQYF
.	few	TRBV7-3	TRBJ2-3	TGTGCCAGCAGCTATCAATCGGGCACAGATACGCAGTATTTT	CASSYQSGTDTQYF
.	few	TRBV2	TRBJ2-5	TGTGCCAGCAGAAGTGACAACCAAGAGACCCAGTACTTC	CASRSDNQETQYF
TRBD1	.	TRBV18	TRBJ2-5	TGTGCCAGCTCACCACCCGGACAGGGGGGAGAGACCCAGTACTTC	CASSPPGQGGETQYF
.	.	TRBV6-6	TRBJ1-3	TGTGCCAGCAGTGGGATGATCGGGAGCTCTGGAAACACCATATATTTT	CASSGMIGSSGNTIYF
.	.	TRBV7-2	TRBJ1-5	TGTGCCAGCAGCTTACAGGGGATCCATCAGCCCCAGCATTTT	CASSLQGIHQPQHF
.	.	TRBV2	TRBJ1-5	TGTGCCAGCAGCGGGGGATTCAATCAGCCCCAGCATTTT	CASSGGFNQPQHF
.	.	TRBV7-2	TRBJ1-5	TGTGCCAGCAGCTTAAATCAGGTTAATGATCAGCCCCAGCATTTT	CASSLNQVNDQPQHF
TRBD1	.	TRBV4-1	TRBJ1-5	TGCGCCAGCAGCCTAGAGACAGGGGGAGATCAGCCCCAGCATTTT	CASSLETGGDQPQHF
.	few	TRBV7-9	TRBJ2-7	TGTGCCAGCAGCGGCGAGGGAGGGCAGTACTTC	CASSGEGGQYF
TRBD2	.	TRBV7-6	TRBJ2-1	TGTGCCAGCAGCTCCCCACTAGCGGGCCGCTACAATGAGCAGTTCTTC	CASSSPLAGRYNEQFF
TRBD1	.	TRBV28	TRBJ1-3	TGTGCCAGCAGGACAGGGGAAGGTGGAAACACCATATATTTT	CASRTGEGGNTIYF
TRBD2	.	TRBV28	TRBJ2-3	TGTGCCAGCAGTTCCCAGCGGGAGGGAGGAGATACGCAGTATTTT	CASSSQREGGDTQYF
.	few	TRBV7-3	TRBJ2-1	TGTGCCAGCAGCTTATCGCCTCTATCCTACAATGAGCAGTTCTTC	CASSLSPLSYNEQFF
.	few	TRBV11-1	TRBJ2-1	TGTGCCAGCAGCTCCAGATCCTTCTCCTACAATGAGCAGTTCTTC	CASSSRSFSYNEQFF
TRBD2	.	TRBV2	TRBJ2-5	TGTGCCAGCAGTGTGGCGGTAGCGGGAGGGGAGACCCAGTACTTC	CASSVAVAGGETQYF
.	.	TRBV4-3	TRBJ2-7	TGCGCCAGCAGCCAAGTCGGTGGGGGCCACGAGCAGTACTTC	CASSQVGGGHEQYF
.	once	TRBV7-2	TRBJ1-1	TGTGCCAGCAGCCCCTCGCCCGGACAGAACACTGTAGCTTTCTTT	CASSPSPGQNTVAFF
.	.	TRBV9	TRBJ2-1	TGTGCCAGCAGCGTAGGAGTAGGGCTAGCCATGAACAATGAGCAGTTCTTC	CASSVGVGLAMNNEQFF
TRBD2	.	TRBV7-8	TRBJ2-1	TGTGCCAGCAGTTGGGGCCTAGCGGGAGGACACGATGAGCAGTTCTTC	CASSWGLAGGHDEQFF
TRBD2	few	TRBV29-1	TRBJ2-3	TGCAGCGTTGAGACTAGCGGGAGACTTAATACGCAGTATTTT	CSVETSGRLNTQYF
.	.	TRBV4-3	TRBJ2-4	TGCGCCAGCAGCCAAGATCACGGCAGGGTGGCCAAAAACATTCAGTACTTC	CASSQDHGRVAKNIQYF
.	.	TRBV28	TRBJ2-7	TGTGCCAGCAGTTCCTCTTCCTACGAGCAGTACTTC	CASSSSSYEQYF
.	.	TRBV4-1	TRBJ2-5	TGCGCCAGCAGCCAAGACGGCCGGGGAGAGACCCAGTACTTC	CASSQDGRGETQYF